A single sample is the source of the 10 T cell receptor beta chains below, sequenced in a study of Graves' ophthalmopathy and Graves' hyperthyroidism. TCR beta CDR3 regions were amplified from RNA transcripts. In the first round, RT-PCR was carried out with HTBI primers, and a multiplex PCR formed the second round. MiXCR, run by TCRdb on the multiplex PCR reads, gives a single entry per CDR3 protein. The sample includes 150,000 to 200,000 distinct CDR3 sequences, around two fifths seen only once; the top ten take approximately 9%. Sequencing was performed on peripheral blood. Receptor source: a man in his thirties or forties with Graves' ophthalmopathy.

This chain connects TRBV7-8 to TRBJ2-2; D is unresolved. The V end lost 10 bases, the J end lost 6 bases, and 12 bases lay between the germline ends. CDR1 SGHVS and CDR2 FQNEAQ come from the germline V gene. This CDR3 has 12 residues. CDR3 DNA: TGTGCCACGAGACTGGACGCCGGGGAGCTGTTTTTT. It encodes CATRLDAGELFF.

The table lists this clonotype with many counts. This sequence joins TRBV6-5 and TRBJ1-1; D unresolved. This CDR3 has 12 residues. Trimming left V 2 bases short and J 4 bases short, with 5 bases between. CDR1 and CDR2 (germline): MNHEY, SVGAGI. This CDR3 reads CASSYRVTEAFF. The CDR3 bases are TGTGCCAGCAGTTACAGGGTCACTGAAGCTTTCTTT.

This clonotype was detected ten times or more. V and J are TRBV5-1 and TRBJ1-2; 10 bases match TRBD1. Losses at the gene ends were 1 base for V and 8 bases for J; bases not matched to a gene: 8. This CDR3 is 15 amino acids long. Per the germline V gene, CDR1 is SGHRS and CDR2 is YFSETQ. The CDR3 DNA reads TGCGCCAGCAGCTTGAGGGACAGGGGAATCGTGGGCTACACCTTC. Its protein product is CASSLRDRGIVGYTF.

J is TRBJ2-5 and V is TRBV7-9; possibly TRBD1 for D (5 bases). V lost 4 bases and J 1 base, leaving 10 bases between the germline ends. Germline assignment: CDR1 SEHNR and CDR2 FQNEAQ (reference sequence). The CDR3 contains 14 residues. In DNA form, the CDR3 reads TGTGCCAGCAGCTCCGACAGCTTCCAAGAGACCCAGTACTTC. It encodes CASSSDSFQETQYF.

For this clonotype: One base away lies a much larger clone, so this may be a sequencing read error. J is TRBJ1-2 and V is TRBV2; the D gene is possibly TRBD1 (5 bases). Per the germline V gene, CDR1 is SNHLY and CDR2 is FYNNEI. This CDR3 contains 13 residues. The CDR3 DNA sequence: TGTCCCAGCTCCCCAGGGCGGGCGCAAGGCTACACCTTC. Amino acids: CPSSPGRAQGYTF.

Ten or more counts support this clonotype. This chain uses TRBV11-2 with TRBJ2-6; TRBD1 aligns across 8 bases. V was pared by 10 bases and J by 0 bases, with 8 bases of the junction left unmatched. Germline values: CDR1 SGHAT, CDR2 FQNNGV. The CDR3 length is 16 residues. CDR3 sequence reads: CANPGQAHSGANVLTF. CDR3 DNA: TGTGCCAACCCGGGACAGGCTCACTCTGGGGCCAACGTCCTGACTTTC.

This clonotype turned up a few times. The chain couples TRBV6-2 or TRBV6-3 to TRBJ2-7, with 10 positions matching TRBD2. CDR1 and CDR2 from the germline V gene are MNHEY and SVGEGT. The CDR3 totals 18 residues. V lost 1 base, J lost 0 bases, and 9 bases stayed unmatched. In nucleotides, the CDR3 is TGTGCCAGCAGTTACTGGGCACCTACTAGCGGGGCCTCCTACGAGCAGTACTTC. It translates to CASSYWAPTSGASYEQYF.

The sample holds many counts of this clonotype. CDR3 residues: CASRPGPSNYGYTF. CDR3 nucleotide sequence: TGTGCCAGCAGACCGGGACCGAGTAACTATGGCTACACCTTC. The rearrangement links TRBV6-4 to TRBJ1-2, with D tentatively TRBD1 (5 bases). Germline V gene sequence: CDR1 MRHNA, CDR2 SNTAGT. Trimming took 6 bases from V and 1 from J, leaving 12 bases between them. The CDR3 contains 14 residues.

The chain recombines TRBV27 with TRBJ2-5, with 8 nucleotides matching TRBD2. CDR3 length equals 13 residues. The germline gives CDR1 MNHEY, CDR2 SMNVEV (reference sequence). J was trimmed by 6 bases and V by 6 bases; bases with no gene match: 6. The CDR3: CASRGSGVKTQYF. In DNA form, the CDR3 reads TGTGCCAGCAGGGGTAGCGGGGTTAAGACCCAGTACTTC.

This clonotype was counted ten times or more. The CDR3 DNA reads TGTGCCAGCAGTTCCGGACAGGGGGCGCGGAACACCGGGGAGCTGTTTTTT. Translated: CASSSGQGARNTGELFF. The chain combines TRBV12-3 or TRBV12-4 with TRBJ2-2; 11 nucleotides match TRBD1. This CDR3 is built from 17 residues. V lost 4 bases and J lost 1; bases outside the gene matches: 5.